The text below deals with one T cell receptor (beta chain). Its cognate antigen is unknown. This sample is drawn from a study of shared clonotypes between healthy human individuals. Study-level points and caveats: The low donor count limited represented genetic and exposure-history diversity. Larger estimated richness was generally recorded for naive subsets relative to memory subsets.

Terminally differentiated effector memory CD45RA+ cells were left out of the naive CD8 fraction, which was CD45RO-negative and positively selected for CCR7. Donors comprised healthy HIV-negative adults lacking recent acute infections or vaccinations. Donors, without exception, were Caucasian adults residing in Nashville, Tennessee. Germline loops: CDR1 SGHTS, CDR2 YDEGEE. The ends were cut back, 4 bases at V and 0 bases at J, with 10 bases in the middle. This CDR3 spans 14 amino acids. Assay: immunoSEQ multiplex PCR; the TCRdb copy retains only in-frame clones and omits some. The sample records around 2,000,000 clones, about 93% being singletons.

This chain uses TRBV5-8 with TRBJ1-1, with D hard to call. The sample taken for sequencing was naive CD8+ T cells from PBMCs. This clonotype originated in a young man in good health. Some clones in this sample may be carry-over from other donors' samples. CDR3 in amino acids: CASSVNTLNTEAFF. In nucleotides, the CDR3 is TGTGCCAGCAGCGTGAATACATTGAACACTGAAGCTTTCTTT.